Only a few counts were recorded for the clone carrying this TCR beta chain. Germline CDR1 SGDLS, CDR2 YYNGEE. The CDR3 totals 13 residues. Between the trimmed V and J ends, which lost 4 bases and 5 bases, there was a span of 9 bases. A single record per CDR3 protein comes from TCRdb applying MiXCR to the RT-PCR reads. There are 550,000 to 750,000 distinct CDR3 sequences in the sample; 13% to 15% occur only once, and roughly 4% lies in the top ten. Sequencing used memory CD4+ T cells from blood. J is TRBJ2-2 and V is TRBV9; the D is unclear. The sequence derives from a female donor in good health, serving as a healthy control. The CDR3 spells CASSQSPTGELFF. CDR3 coding DNA: TGTGCCAGCAGCCAGTCTCCTACCGGGGAGCTGTTTTTT.